This T cell receptor (beta chain) emerged from a study of T cells in Graves' hyperthyroidism and ophthalmopathy. Study-wide findings and caveats: Expanded thyroid clonotypes (above 0.001) were mostly also found in blood.

This clonotype was detected many times. Its specificity is not known. Amplified TCR beta CDR3 regions came from RNA transcripts. Carried out on the TCR CDR3, a first-round RT-PCR used the HTBI primer set. TCRdb reprocessed the multiplex PCR reads with MiXCR, giving one entry per CDR3 protein. Of around 450,000 distinct CDR3 sequences listed, 15% to 19% are singletons. The germline CDR1 and CDR2 sequences are SGHVS and FNYEAQ. The CDR3 runs to 12 residues. The V gene lost 5 bases and the J gene lost 4 bases, with 8 bases spanning the gap. The PBMCs were sourced from fresh peripheral blood (about 10 ml). The V and J genes are TRBV7-6 and TRBJ1-1, with D uncertain. Sequences were obtained from blood. The sequence derives from a woman aged 18-30 years with Graves' hyperthyroidism. In DNA, the CDR3 is TGTGCCAGCAGCCGTGATTTCACTGAAGCTTTCTTT. Amino acids: CASSRDFTEAFF.